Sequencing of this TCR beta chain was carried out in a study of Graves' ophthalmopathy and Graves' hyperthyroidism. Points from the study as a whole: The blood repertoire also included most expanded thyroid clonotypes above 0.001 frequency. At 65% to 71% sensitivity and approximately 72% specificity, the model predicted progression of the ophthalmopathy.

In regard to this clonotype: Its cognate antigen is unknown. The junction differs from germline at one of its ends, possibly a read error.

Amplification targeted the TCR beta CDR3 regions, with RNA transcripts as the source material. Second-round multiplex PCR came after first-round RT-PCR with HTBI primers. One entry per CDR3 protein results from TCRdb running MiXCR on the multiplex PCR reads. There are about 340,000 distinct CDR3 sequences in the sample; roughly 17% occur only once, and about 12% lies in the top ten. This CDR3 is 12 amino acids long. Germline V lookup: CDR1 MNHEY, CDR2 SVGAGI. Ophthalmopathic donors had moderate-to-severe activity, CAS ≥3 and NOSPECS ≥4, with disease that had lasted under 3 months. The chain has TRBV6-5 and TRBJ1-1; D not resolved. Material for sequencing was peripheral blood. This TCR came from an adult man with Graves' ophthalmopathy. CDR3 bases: TGTGCCAGCAATTACTTGCGGGGTGAAGCTTTCTTT. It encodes CASNYLRGEAFF.